Listed below are T cell receptor beta chains from one sample, sequenced in a study of T cell responses to AZD1222 COVID-19 vaccine. Only in-frame clones appear in the TCRdb table, and some are missing; sequencing was by immunoSEQ multiplex PCR. The sample has about 120,000 clones, about 92% seen once. The sample consisted of peripheral blood, taken on day 0 of MenACWY control vaccination. These receptors were obtained from an adult in good health. Both conserved end residues are part of each CDR3. Fields, in order: clone size, V gene, D gene, J gene, CDR3 protein, CDR3 DNA. D genes are given only for firm matches. Part of the rows lack a size; the others show once, few, many or a class for expanded clones.

.,TRBV5-1,.,TRBJ1-4,CASSLEGQGREKLFF,TGCGCCAGCAGCTTGGAGGGCCAGGGGCGCGAAAAACTGTTTTTT
.,TRBV28,TRBD2,TRBJ2-7,CASTIAGTSYEQYF,TGTGCCAGCACCATAGCGGGAACTTCCTACGAGCAGTACTTC
.,TRBV29-1,.,TRBJ1-5,CSVGQPNQPQHF,TGCAGCGTTGGGCAGCCCAATCAGCCCCAGCATTTT
.,TRBV6-1,.,TRBJ1-6,CASSEVSGNNSPLHF,TGTGCCAGCAGTGAAGTCAGCGGAAATAATTCACCCCTCCACTTT
.,TRBV10-3,TRBD1,TRBJ1-1,CAIRRAAGGLTEAFF,TGTGCCATCAGGCGGGCGGCAGGGGGCTTGACTGAAGCTTTCTTT
once,TRBV2,TRBD1,TRBJ2-7,CASSSTTGAREQYF,TGTGCCAGCAGCTCGACGACAGGGGCCCGCGAGCAGTACTTC
.,TRBV7-2,.,TRBJ1-2,CASSTRTVNHGYTF,TGTGCCAGCAGCACGAGGACCGTTAACCATGGCTACACCTTC
.,TRBV13,.,TRBJ2-3,CASSPRTVSTDTQYF,TGTGCCAGCAGCCCCCGGACAGTTAGCACAGATACGCAGTATTTT
.,TRBV19,.,TRBJ2-2,CASSIKGGTGELFF,TGTGCCAGTAGTATAAAAGGGGGTACCGGGGAGCTGTTTTTT
.,TRBV13,.,TRBJ2-7,CASSSWTDRYEQYF,TGTGCCAGCAGCTCCTGGACAGACCGCTACGAGCAGTACTTC
.,TRBV6-2/TRBV6-3,TRBD1,TRBJ1-3,CASSSPGQVFGNTIYF,TGTGCCAGCAGTTCCCCCGGACAGGTCTTCGGAAACACCATATATTTT
once,TRBV3-1/TRBV3-2,.,TRBJ2-5,CASSHWNQETQYF,TGTGCCAGCAGCCACTGGAACCAAGAGACCCAGTACTTC
.,TRBV4-2,.,TRBJ1-2,CASSPGQNYGYTF,TGTGCCAGCAGTCCTGGACAGAACTATGGCTACACCTTC
once,TRBV28,.,TRBJ2-3,CASSTSGGGSDTQYF,TGTGCCAGCAGTACCTCGGGGGGCGGGTCAGATACGCAGTATTTT
once,TRBV28,TRBD1,TRBJ1-3,CASSFRGTASGNTIYF,TGTGCCAGCAGTTTTCGAGGGACAGCATCTGGAAACACCATATATTTT
.,TRBV6-4,TRBD2,TRBJ2-3,CASSDGTSGGTDTQYF,TGTGCCAGCAGTGACGGGACTAGCGGGGGCACAGATACGCAGTATTTT
.,TRBV21-1,.,TRBJ2-3,CASSKVKSGLPADTQYF,TGTGCCAGCAGCAAAGTGAAGTCGGGACTACCCGCAGATACGCAGTATTTT
.,TRBV21-1,.,TRBJ2-7,CASSNLNRWVYEQYF,TGTGCCAGCAGCAACCTCAATCGTTGGGTATACGAGCAGTACTTC
.,TRBV28,.,TRBJ1-1,CASSLRNTEAFF,TGTGCCAGCAGTTTACGGAACACTGAAGCTTTCTTT
.,TRBV28,TRBD1,TRBJ2-7,CASSSRQGEGFYEQYF,TGTGCCAGCAGCTCAAGACAGGGGGAGGGCTTCTACGAGCAGTACTTC
.,TRBV7-9,.,TRBJ2-1,CASIIGDGYYNEQFF,TGTGCCAGTATTATAGGGGACGGTTACTACAATGAGCAGTTCTTC
once,TRBV6-6,TRBD2,TRBJ2-7,CASSSAQTSRPYEQYF,TGTGCCAGCAGTTCCGCCCAGACTAGCAGACCCTACGAGCAGTACTTC
.,TRBV21-1,.,TRBJ2-5,CASSKPDRDPIAGEGETQYF,TGTGCCAGCAGCAAGCCGGACAGGGATCCCATAGCGGGAGAGGGGGAGACCCAGTACTTC
.,TRBV28,.,TRBJ1-2,CASSRIENYGYTF,TGTGCCAGCAGTAGGATCGAAAACTATGGCTACACCTTC
.,TRBV5-1,.,TRBJ2-7,CASSSLQGYEQYF,TGCGCCAGCAGCTCACTACAGGGATACGAGCAGTACTTC
.,TRBV6-4,.,TRBJ1-1,CASSPTSGDGAFF,TGTGCCAGCAGTCCTACTTCAGGGGATGGAGCTTTCTTT
once,TRBV19,.,TRBJ1-1,CASSIGRVTEAFF,TGTGCCAGTAGTATAGGCAGAGTCACTGAAGCTTTCTTT
once,TRBV29-1,.,TRBJ1-1,CSVGLGAWNTEAFF,TGCAGCGTTGGATTGGGGGCTTGGAACACTGAAGCTTTCTTT
.,TRBV7-6,.,TRBJ2-5,CASSWPHIQETQYF,TGTGCCAGCAGCTGGCCACATATCCAAGAGACCCAGTACTTC
.,TRBV27,TRBD1,TRBJ2-7,CASSLLPGQGPYEQYF,TGTGCCAGCAGTTTACTACCGGGACAGGGCCCCTACGAGCAGTACTTC
.,TRBV28,.,TRBJ1-1,CASIVAWPPGAFF,TGTGCCAGCATCGTCGCCTGGCCTCCTGGAGCTTTCTTT
.,TRBV4-1,.,TRBJ2-5,CASSPPRVQGQETQYF,TGCGCCAGCAGCCCACCCCGGGTACAGGGACAAGAGACCCAGTACTTC
.,TRBV5-4,.,TRBJ2-5,CASSLMLGNQETQYF,TGTGCCAGCAGCTTGATGCTTGGCAACCAAGAGACCCAGTACTTC
.,TRBV9,TRBD2,TRBJ2-1,CASSVGREGLSYNEQFF,TGTGCCAGCAGCGTCGGGCGGGAGGGCCTCTCCTACAATGAGCAGTTCTTC
.,TRBV10-3,.,TRBJ1-1,CAIRDQLNTEAFF,TGTGCCATCAGGGATCAGCTGAACACTGAAGCTTTCTTT
.,TRBV10-3,.,TRBJ2-5,CASRLDPKETQYF,TGTGCCAGTAGACTCGACCCTAAAGAGACCCAGTACTTC